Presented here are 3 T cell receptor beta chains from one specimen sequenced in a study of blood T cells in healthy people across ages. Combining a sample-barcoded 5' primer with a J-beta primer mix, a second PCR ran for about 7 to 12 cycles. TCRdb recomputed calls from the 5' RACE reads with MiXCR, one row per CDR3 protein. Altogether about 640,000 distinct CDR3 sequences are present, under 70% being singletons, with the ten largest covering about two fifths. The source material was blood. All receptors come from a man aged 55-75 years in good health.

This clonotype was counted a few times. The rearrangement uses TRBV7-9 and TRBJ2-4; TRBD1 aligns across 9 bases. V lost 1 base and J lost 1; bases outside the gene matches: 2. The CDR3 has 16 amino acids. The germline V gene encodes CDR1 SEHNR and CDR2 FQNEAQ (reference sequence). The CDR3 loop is CASSLGDRDAKNIQYF. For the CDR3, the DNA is TGTGCCAGCAGCTTAGGGGACAGGGACGCCAAAAACATTCAGTACTTC.

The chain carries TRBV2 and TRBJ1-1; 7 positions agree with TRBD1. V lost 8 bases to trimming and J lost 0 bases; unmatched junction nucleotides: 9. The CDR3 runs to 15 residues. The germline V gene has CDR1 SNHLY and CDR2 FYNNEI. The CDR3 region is CASHSDRAVNTEAFF. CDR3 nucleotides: TGTGCCAGCCATTCAGACAGGGCAGTGAACACTGAAGCTTTCTTT. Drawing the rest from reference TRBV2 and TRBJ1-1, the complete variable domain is EPEVTQTPSHQVTQMGQEVILRCVPISNHLYFYWYRQILGQKVEFLVSFYNNEISEKSEIFDDQFSVERPDGSNFTLKIRSTKLEDSAMYFCASHSDRAVNTEAFFGQGTRLTVV.

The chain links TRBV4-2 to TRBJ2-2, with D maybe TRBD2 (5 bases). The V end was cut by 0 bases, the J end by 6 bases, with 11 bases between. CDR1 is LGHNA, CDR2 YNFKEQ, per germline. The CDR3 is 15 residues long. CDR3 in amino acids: CASSQDVGDSGELFF. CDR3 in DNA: TGTGCCAGCAGCCAAGATGTCGGGGATTCCGGGGAGCTGTTTTTT.